Listed below are T cell receptor beta chains from one sample, sequenced in a study of CD8+CD57+ T cells in acquired aplastic anemia. Via MiXCR, TCRdb re-called the reads, giving one row per CDR3 protein. The table lists over 150,000 distinct CDR3 sequences, roughly 43% of them singletons. Sequenced sample: sorted CD4+, CD8+, or CD8+CD57+ T cells (not recorded which) from PBMCs. The source is a human donor with aplastic anemia. Each CDR3 is given without its conserved first and last residue. Each record gives: V gene, J gene, CDR3 protein.

TRBV5-1,TRBJ2-7,ASSLTGNYEQY
TRBV12-3/TRBV12-4,TRBJ1-5,ASSPFGGYSNQPQH
TRBV4-3,TRBJ1-3,ASSQDHRPSSGNTIY
TRBV4-2,TRBJ1-1,ASSQDLRGGEAF
TRBV18,TRBJ2-1,ASSPPSGRDEQF
TRBV9,TRBJ1-2,ASSVEGVGNYGYT
TRBV25-1,TRBJ2-7,ASSPADSPYEQY
TRBV6-1,TRBJ1-1,ASNPTVNTEAF
TRBV9,TRBJ1-6,ASSGGQAANSPLH
TRBV6-5,TRBJ1-4,AGSYLRGPGATELF
TRBV7-2,TRBJ2-2,ASSLGLETGELF
TRBV28,TRBJ1-4,ASSFGDERFEKLF
TRBV7-6,TRBJ1-3,ASSLADRNTIY
TRBV25-1,TRBJ1-4,ASSEEGRGRAEKLF
TRBV3-1,TRBJ1-3,ASSQGLGAGNTIY
TRBV15,TRBJ1-2,ATSKVAANYGYT
TRBV15,TRBJ1-2,ATSRDSRAGYT
TRBV20-1,TRBJ2-5,SAEYISETQY
TRBV4-1,TRBJ2-3,ASSRSGGSLDTQY
TRBV7-9,TRBJ2-5,ASSSDRGLQYQETQY
TRBV19,TRBJ1-1,ASKGVGVNTPEAF
TRBV7-9,TRBJ2-2,ASSPLATGELF
TRBV6-1,TRBJ2-1,ASRERPRDGGNNEQF
TRBV9,TRBJ1-5,ASSVAPENQPQH
TRBV13,TRBJ2-7,ASSVREAPRRHEQY
TRBV7-2,TRBJ2-2,ASSLADRGRTGELF
TRBV5-1,TRBJ2-2,ASSLTGPTGELF
TRBV10-3,TRBJ2-7,AISGETYEQY
TRBV10-1,TRBJ2-3,ASSERGNAGGGG
TRBV19,TRBJ1-2,ASRDRGGYGYT
TRBV30,TRBJ1-1,AWSASTGGTEAF
TRBV25-1,TRBJ1-6,ASSPSGTLSRPLH
TRBV2,TRBJ1-2,ASSETEFGYT
TRBV20-1,TRBJ1-3,SARVFHGDSGNTIY
TRBV29-1,TRBJ1-2,SVEGHPNYGYT
TRBV7-9,TRBJ1-2,ASSAEAGNYGYT
TRBV18,TRBJ2-3,ASSSSVQPADTQY
TRBV24-1,TRBJ2-1,ASSRGLNNEQF
TRBV25-1,TRBJ2-2,ASRETGATGELF
TRBV19,TRBJ1-2,ASSIVLDRAHFTPYGYT
TRBV10-2,TRBJ2-6,ASRTGEGDSGANVLT
TRBV7-9,TRBJ1-4,ASSSQTGGLEKLF
TRBV7-7,TRBJ2-1,ASSSGLAGGSEQF
TRBV29-1,TRBJ2-7,SGGYGDEQY
TRBV7-3,TRBJ2-2,ASRLDSASGNTGELF
TRBV29-1,TRBJ2-7,SVEDSGGHPSYEQY
TRBV9,TRBJ2-2,ASSALAGGGGMRELF
TRBV6-1,TRBJ2-3,ASRQEGNVVGY
TRBV5-1,TRBJ2-7,ASSSPGTTGEQY
TRBV5-6,TRBJ1-5,ASISPALDSNQPQH
TRBV9,TRBJ2-3,ASSVGGQDTDTQY
TRBV2,TRBJ1-1,ASRTGELTEAF
TRBV15,TRBJ1-2,ATSRGANYGYT
TRBV20-1,TRBJ2-1,SARDRGGKRGRGYNEQF
TRBV20-1,TRBJ2-7,SARDLGTGGREQY
TRBV6-1,TRBJ2-7,ASRDRDRYEQY
TRBV5-1,TRBJ1-4,ASSLGQVREKLF
TRBV27,TRBJ2-3,ASTVGRGSSGTDTQY
TRBV29-1,TRBJ2-1,SVLSTAEQF
TRBV6-1,TRBJ2-3,ASVTYAGVADTQY